This passage covers 26 T cell receptor beta chains from one sample sequenced in a study of memory CD4+ T cells and cytomegalovirus serostatus. Sequencing used immunoSEQ multiplex PCR; TCRdb keeps in-frame clones, though not all of them. This sample has 50,000 or so clones, with 70% to 80% found just once. The sort gate was single viable CD3+CD4+CD8-CD45RO+ cells for memory CD4+ T cells. The sequenced sample consisted of memory CD4+ T cells from blood. These TCRs come from an adult in good health and CMV-seronegative.

V and J are TRBV9 and TRBJ1-5, with TRBD1 identical over 9 bases. This CDR3 is 15 amino acids long. Looked up from germline, CDR1 is SGDLS and CDR2 is YYNGEE. Trimming cost V 4 bases and J 5 bases; bases outside gene matches: 7. The CDR3 DNA sequence: TGTGCCAGCAGCTTGGGACAGGGATTGTATCAGCCCCAGCATTTT. Its protein is CASSLGQGLYQPQHF.

The rearrangement links TRBV19 to TRBJ1-1; tentatively, D is TRBD1 (5 bases). The V gene lost 5 bases and the J gene lost 3 bases, with 13 bases spanning the gap. Per germline, CDR1 LNHDA and CDR2 SQIVND (reference sequence). CDR3 length: 14 amino acids. The CDR3: CASSPGRAYTEAFF. The CDR3 nucleotides are TGTGCCAGTAGTCCCGGCAGGGCGTACACTGAAGCTTTCTTT.

The chain employs TRBV4-1 and TRBJ2-2; D ambiguous. The CDR3 is 16 amino acids. Deletions cut 0 bases from V and 7 bases from J, with 15 bases between. Germline V gives CDR1 MGHRA, CDR2 YSYEKL. The CDR3 DNA sequence: TGCGCCAGCAGCCAAGAGGGAACCTCCCAATTCGGGGAGCTGTTTTTT. It is translated as CASSQEGTSQFGELFF.

This chain joins TRBV29-1 and TRBJ2-3; 7 nucleotides match TRBD1. The CDR3 has 15 amino acids. In germline, CDR1 is SQVTM, CDR2 ANQGSEA. Trimming at V came to 6 bases and at J to 3 bases, leaving 12 bases not matched to a gene. CDR3 protein: CSVPGPGQRTDTQYF. The CDR3 region has the DNA TGCAGCGTACCAGGACCGGGACAGAGAACAGATACGCAGTATTTT.

This chain connects TRBV19 to TRBJ2-2; 7 nucleotides agree with TRBD1. The CDR3 is 17 amino acids. CDR1 and CDR2 (germline): LNHDA, SQIVND (reference sequence). The V segment lost 0 bases and the J segment 6 bases; nucleotides outside the gene matches: 10. The CDR3 bases are TGTGCCAGTAGTATAGATCTATTGGGACAGCCCGCCGGGGAGCTGTTTTTT. Amino acid sequence: CASSIDLLGQPAGELFF.

The chain is built from TRBV6-6 and TRBJ1-4; 7 bases map to TRBD1. Per germline, CDR1 MNHNY and CDR2 SVGAGI (reference sequence). The V and J ends lost 7 bases and 8 bases, in that order; junction bases with no gene match: 10. The length of the CDR3 is 14 residues. The CDR3 DNA is TGTGCCAGCACCGCCGACAGGGTCGGGGAAAAACTGTTTTTT. Residues: CASTADRVGEKLFF.

V is TRBV7-2 and J is TRBJ1-2; D is possibly TRBD1 (5 bases). CDR1 and CDR2 from the germline V gene are SGHTA and FQGNSA. The CDR3 totals 15 residues. Trimming stripped 5 bases from V and 2 bases from J, with 15 bases between. CDR3 loop: CASSPRTILNYGYTF. CDR3 bases: TGTGCCAGCAGCCCCCGGACAATTTTAAACTATGGCTACACCTTC. The variable domain in full, completed from reference TRBV7-2 and TRBJ1-2, reads GAGVSQSPSNKVTEKGKDVELRCDPISGHTALYWYRQSLGQGLEFLIYFQGNSAPDKSGLPSDRFSAERTGGSVSTLTIQRTQQEDSAVYLCASSPRTILNYGYTFGSGTRLTVV.

This sequence joins TRBV6-5 and TRBJ1-1, with TRBD1 identical over 7 bases. The CDR3 extends over 14 amino acids. J gave up 1 base and V 8 bases, and 7 bases lay outside the gene matches. The germline CDR1 and CDR2 sequences are MNHEY and SVGAGI. Here the CDR3 DNA reads TGTGCCAGCGGGAACAGGGGACGGAACACTGAAGCTTTCTTT. As protein: CASGNRGRNTEAFF.

V gene TRBV5-6 combines with J gene TRBJ2-2; 10 bases are a match to TRBD1. Unmatched junction bases numbered 10, after V lost 4 bases and J lost 7 bases. Germline V CDR1 and CDR2: SGHDT, YYEEEE. The CDR3 spans 16 residues. CDR3 in amino acids: CASSKIDRGRGGELFF. CDR3 nucleotides: TGTGCCAGCAGCAAAATCGACAGGGGGCGGGGCGGGGAGCTGTTTTTT.

The chain carries TRBV5-1 and TRBJ2-1; 9 positions agree with TRBD2. The CDR3 runs to 16 residues. J gave up 5 bases and V 5 bases, and 11 bases lay outside the gene matches. Germline V CDR1 and CDR2: SGHRS, YFSETQ. The CDR3 sequence is CASRTRQRGVDNEQFF. The CDR3 DNA is TGCGCCAGCAGGACCCGCCAGCGGGGGGTTGACAATGAGCAGTTCTTC.

The rearrangement uses TRBV11-1 and TRBJ2-7; the match to TRBD1 covers 8 bases. The CDR3 has 14 amino acids. With V trimmed by 5 bases and J by 1 base, 4 bases remained unmatched. From germline, CDR1 is SGHAT and CDR2 FQDESV (reference sequence). The CDR3 DNA sequence: TGTGCCAGCAGCGGGAGACAGGGGTCCTACGAGCAGTACTTC. The encoded protein is CASSGRQGSYEQYF.

CDR3 DNA sequence: TGTGCCAGCAGTCGGGACAGGCAAGAGACCCAGTACTTC. This gives the protein CASSRDRQETQYF. This chain uses TRBV2 with TRBJ2-5, with 8 bases lining up with TRBD1. The V segment lost 5 bases and the J segment 2 bases; nucleotides outside the gene matches: 1. This CDR3 region has 13 residues. CDR1 and CDR2 from the germline V gene are SNHLY and FYNNEI.

The chain combines TRBV29-1 with TRBJ2-5, with D unresolved. Looked up from germline, CDR1 is SQVTM and CDR2 is ANQGSEA. V was cut by 7 bases and J by 2 bases, with 11 bases left in between. This CDR3 comprises 12 residues. In nucleotides, the CDR3 is TGCAGCGCGTGGGCACTTCAAGAGACCCAGTACTTC. Its translation: CSAWALQETQYF.

The gene calls are TRBV5-1 and TRBJ2-3; D may be TRBD1 (6 bases). The CDR3 sequence is 18 residues long. V was pared by 0 bases and J by 2 bases, with 19 bases between. CDR1 and CDR2 (germline): SGHRS, YFSETQ. In DNA, the CDR3 is TGCGCCAGCAGCTTGGCCGGTCCTCGGACAGCTTCCACAGATACGCAGTATTTT. It yields the protein CASSLAGPRTASTDTQYF.

The CDR3 nucleotides read TGTGCCAGCGGAAGTCGGTACGAGCAGTACTTC. Translated: CASGSRYEQYF. This chain connects TRBV19 to TRBJ2-7, with unresolved D. The V and J ends lost 9 bases and 4 bases respectively, with 10 bases between them. The CDR3 extends over 11 amino acids. Germline CDR1 and CDR2: LNHDA and SQIVND (reference sequence).

This chain's CDR3 is CASSYSISNEQFF. CDR3 DNA: TGTGCCAGCAGTTACTCGATATCCAATGAGCAGTTCTTC. V and J are TRBV6-6 and TRBJ2-1; D gene uncertain. Germline lookup yields CDR1 MNHNY and CDR2 SVGAGI (reference sequence). The length of the CDR3 is 13 residues. The germline V and J ends were trimmed by 0 bases and 6 bases, with 6 bases remaining between them.

This chain joins TRBV10-3 and TRBJ1-1; 9 bases are shared with TRBD1. Losses at the gene ends were 4 bases for V and 1 base for J; bases not matched to a gene: 4. There are 15 residues in the CDR3. The germline V gene encodes CDR1 ENHRY and CDR2 SYGVKD. The CDR3 loop reads CAISVMDRGNTEAFF. For the CDR3, the DNA is TGTGCCATCAGTGTCATGGACAGGGGGAACACTGAAGCTTTCTTT.

The chain links TRBV18 to TRBJ1-2; D is unresolved. V was trimmed by 3 bases and J by 4 bases, leaving 15 bases between them. The germline CDR1 and CDR2 sequences are KGHSH and LQKENI. The CDR3 extends over 15 amino acids. The chain's CDR3 is CASSPSESKIYGYTF. CDR3 nucleotides: TGTGCCAGCTCACCTTCAGAAAGCAAGATCTATGGCTACACCTTC.

The CDR3 DNA reads TGTGCCAGCAGCTTGAAACGACTAGCGGGACACAATGAGCAGTTCTTC. As protein: CASSLKRLAGHNEQFF. V usage is TRBV5-6 and J usage is TRBJ2-1; 11 positions agree with TRBD2. This CDR3 has 16 residues. Trimming removed 1 base from V and 5 bases from J; junction bases left unmatched: 5. Germline loops: CDR1 SGHDT, CDR2 YYEEEE.

As DNA, the CDR3 is TGTGCCAGCAGTGTTCAGGGGGCGACCGCTGAAGCTTTCTTT. Amino acids: CASSVQGATAEAFF. V and J are TRBV2 and TRBJ1-1; 8 positions match TRBD1. This CDR3 has 14 residues. Germline CDR1 SNHLY, CDR2 FYNNEI. The junction had 7 bases not matched to a gene; V was cut back by 4 bases and J by 6 bases.

The V and J genes are TRBV19 and TRBJ2-2; D may be TRBD1 (6 bases). V lost 0 bases and J 13 bases, leaving 15 bases between the germline ends. The germline V gene has CDR1 LNHDA and CDR2 SQIVND (reference sequence). The CDR3 runs to 14 residues. CDR3 nucleotides: TGTGCCAGTAGTATAGAACAGGGCCCCTCGAGGCTGTTTTTT. Amino acids: CASSIEQGPSRLFF.

A few counts support this clone. V and J are TRBV19 and TRBJ2-5; D ambiguous. The V end was cut by 7 bases, the J end by 2 bases, with 14 bases between. Germline V gives CDR1 LNHDA, CDR2 SQIVND (reference sequence). This CDR3 is built from 14 residues. CDR3 bases: TGTGCCAGTACCTCAGGATTCCCTCAAGAGACCCAGTACTTC. It yields the protein CASTSGFPQETQYF. The full variable domain, completed using reference TRBV19 and TRBJ2-5, is DGGITQSPKYLFRKEGQNVTLSCEQNLNHDAMYWYRQDPGQGLRLIYYSQIVNDFQKGDIAEGYSVSREKKESFPLTVTSAQKNPTAFYLCASTSGFPQETQYFGPGTRLLVL.

V gene TRBV4-2 combines with J gene TRBJ2-7; 13 bases line up with TRBD2. Trimming took 4 bases from V and 5 from J; bases not matched to a gene: 5. CDR1 is LGHNA and CDR2 is YNFKEQ in the germline V gene. The length of the CDR3 is 15 residues. Here the CDR3 DNA reads TGTGCCAGCAGCCCCGGGACTAGCGGGGTGAACGAGCAGTACTTC. Protein: CASSPGTSGVNEQYF.

This clone is a singleton in its sample. The chain couples TRBV4-3 to TRBJ2-5; no definite D call. CDR1 and CDR2 (germline): LGHNA, YSLEER. Trimming stripped 1 base from V and 2 bases from J, with 11 bases between. The CDR3 contains 15 residues. The CDR3 sequence is CASSQGARNQETQYF. The CDR3 bases are TGCGCCAGCAGCCAAGGGGCCCGGAATCAAGAGACCCAGTACTTC.

The genes are TRBV28 and TRBJ1-5, with unresolved D. The CDR3 runs to 12 residues. Germline lookup yields CDR1 MDHEN and CDR2 SYDVKM. Trimming took off 4 bases at V and 7 bases at J, with 8 bases between the two ends. For the CDR3, the DNA is TGTGCCAGCAGTTCCGCTATCCAGCCCCAGCATTTT. Translated, it gives CASSSAIQPQHF. Combining the CDR3 with reference TRBV28 and TRBJ1-5 gives the whole variable domain DVKVTQSSRYLVKRTGEKVFLECVQDMDHENMFWYRQDPGLGLRLIYFSYDVKMKEKGDIPEGYSVSREKKERFSLILESASTNQTSMYLCASSSAIQPQHFGDGTRLSIL.

This clone is a singleton in its sample. The J gene is TRBJ1-2, the V gene TRBV28, with 7 bases identical to TRBD1. V lost 8 bases, J lost 1 base, and 10 bases stayed unmatched. Per germline, CDR1 MDHEN and CDR2 SYDVKM. The CDR3 has 15 residues. In DNA form, the CDR3 reads TGTGCCAGCCAGGGGGGGGCTTCTAATAACTATGGCTACACCTTC. It yields the protein CASQGGASNNYGYTF.